Included here is one T cell receptor beta chain sequence, with context. This entry belongs to a study of T cells after yellow fever vaccination. As for the study in general: CD3, CD45RA, CCR7 and CD95 were used to sort EM, EMRA, CM and Tscm memory subsets. Study-level findings and limits: Sorted memory subsets on day 0 showed almost all vaccine-responding clonotypes to be undetectable. In FACS-sorted repertoires, abundant clonotypes from the bulk population could appear as contaminants.

CDR1 is SGHNT and CDR2 is YYREEE in the germline V gene (reference sequence). Trimming stripped 2 bases from V and 2 bases from J, with 10 bases between. The CDR3 covers 14 residues. TCRdb fed the 5' RACE reads into MiXCR, producing one record per CDR3 protein. The sample contains about 53,000 distinct CDR3 sequences, about 5% of which appear only once. The origin of this receptor is a man aged 18-30 years who received the YFV17D yellow fever vaccine. This chain links TRBV5-4 with TRBJ1-2, with D possibly being TRBD1 (5 bases). Source: PBMCs, either bulk or a sorted T-cell subset (CD4+, CD8+, memory, or dextramer-sorted; not recorded which), taken on the day of the yellow fever booster vaccination. The CDR3 spells CASSFDSANYGYTF. The CDR3 nucleotides are TGTGCCAGCAGCTTCGACAGCGCGAACTATGGCTACACCTTC.